This T cell receptor beta chain originates from a study of cytomegalovirus exposure and HLA in healthy donors. Study in general: Assignment to the Caucasian-associated ancestry cluster applied to more than 75% of the approximately 420 genotyped donors.

Comments on this clone: What it recognizes is unknown.

The PCR contained 60 Vbeta and 13 Jbeta primers. The method was immunoSEQ multiplex PCR; TCRdb's version includes in-frame clones alone and lacks a portion of them. The data show 120,000 or so clones, approximately 82% seen once. Study results and limitations: Immune exposure information available was restricted to CMV serostatus.

This CDR3 comprises 15 residues. With V trimmed by 5 bases and J by 2 bases, 5 bases remained unmatched. Germline V CDR1 and CDR2: LNHDA, SQIVND (reference sequence). The J gene is TRBJ2-7, the V gene TRBV19, with 11 bases fitting TRBD1. Specimen: PBMCs. The clonotype originates from a man under 40 in good health and CMV-seropositive. CDR3 sequence (DNA): TGTGCCAGTAGTCCGGGACAGGGGGTACCCTACGAGCAGTACTTC. Its translation is CASSPGQGVPYEQYF.